The entry that follows covers one T cell receptor beta chain sequence. Its antigen is still unknown. The material for each subset, its genomic DNA, was split evenly across several immunoSEQ plates. Data came from immunoSEQ multiplex PCR; TCRdb stores just in-frame clones and leaves some out. The sample contains 1.5 million to 2.5 million clones, about 95% of which appear only once. Germline V gene lookup returns CDR1 MNHNY and CDR2 SVGAGI (reference sequence). The CDR3 is made up of 12 amino acids. Trimming left V 2 bases short and J 5 bases short, with 5 bases between. Naive CD8 cells were CD45RO-negative, positively selected for CCR7, excluding terminally differentiated effector memory CD45RA+ cells. The data are from a study of shared clonotypes between healthy human individuals. Whole-study results and caveats: Generation probabilities of non-shared clonotypes were lower (relative to those shared by all four donors). Sorted-subset sequencing, rarefaction showed, was incomplete despite large depth. Around 4.7% was the fraction of naive CD4 clonotypes found shared across a few donors.

The receptor comes from a man between 18 and 29 years old in good health. The J gene is TRBJ2-3, the V gene TRBV6-6; D gene uncertain. Source material: naive CD8+ T cells sorted from blood. The CDR3 region has the DNA TGTGCCAGCAGTTACCCGGAAGATACGCAGTATTTT. Amino acids: CASSYPEDTQYF.